This T cell receptor (beta chain) was sequenced for a study of control samples from healthy donors and cancer patients. Method: immunoSEQ multiplex PCR; TCRdb's copy keeps in-frame clones and lacks some. The sample yields about 120,000 clones, 87% seen once. V lost 1 base to trimming and J lost 4 bases, with 10 bases between them. Germline-derived CDR1 and CDR2 are SGHVS and FQNEAQ. This CDR3 comprises 14 residues. The chain couples TRBV7-8 to TRBJ1-2; D uncertain. This clonotype was obtained from a man aged 40-49 years in good health. Sequencing was performed on blood. The CDR3 spells CASSLGGVSYGYTF. Written as DNA, the CDR3 is TGTGCCAGCAGCTTAGGTGGGGTTTCCTATGGCTACACCTTC.